Below are 9 T cell receptor beta chains sequenced from a single sample in a study of control samples from healthy donors and cancer patients. Profiling relied on immunoSEQ multiplex PCR, and the TCRdb table lists in-frame clones only, not all of them. The sample carries around 110,000 clones, 85% to 90% recorded once. Sequenced: PBMCs. Receptor source: a woman aged 45 to 65 with colorectal cancer.

In this sample, this clone turned up once. The V gene is TRBV10-3, the J gene TRBJ1-2; 7 nucleotides match TRBD1. CDR3 length equals 14 residues. In germline, CDR1 is ENHRY, CDR2 SYGVKD. V lost 6 bases, J lost 4 bases, and 8 bases stayed unmatched. In DNA, the CDR3 is TGTGCCATCAGCGAAGACAGGGCGGCCTATGGCTACACCTTC. This codes for CAISEDRAAYGYTF.

This chain connects TRBV6-6 to TRBJ1-3; the D is unclear. CDR1 and CDR2 (germline): MNHNY, SVGAGI (reference sequence). The CDR3 loop spans 13 amino acids. Trimming took off 8 bases at V and 4 bases at J, with 12 bases between the two ends. CDR3 loop: CASVNPGGNTIYF. The CDR3 bases are TGTGCCAGCGTTAATCCGGGGGGAAACACCATATATTTT.

This chain connects TRBV10-3 to TRBJ2-6; 7 bases are shared with TRBD2. This CDR3 is built from 17 residues. Losses at the gene ends were 8 bases for V and 2 bases for J; bases not matched to a gene: 12. Germline lookup yields CDR1 ENHRY and CDR2 SYGVKD. For the CDR3, the DNA is TGTGCCATCTCGCCGGGGGGTTTAGTCCCTGGGGCCAACGTCCTGACTTTC. Residues: CAISPGGLVPGANVLTF.

The CDR3 sequence is CASSLEGTGAGEQYF. CDR3 in DNA: TGCGCCAGCAGCTTGGAGGGGACAGGGGCGGGCGAGCAGTACTTC. The chain links TRBV5-1 to TRBJ2-7, with 10 bases that match TRBD1. Germline-derived CDR1 and CDR2 are SGHRS and YFSETQ. V lost 0 bases to trimming and J lost 6 bases; unmatched junction nucleotides: 6. The CDR3 is 15 residues long.

This chain links TRBV19 with TRBJ1-3, with D tentatively TRBD1 (6 bases). The CDR3 runs to 15 residues. Trimming removed 3 bases from V and 1 base from J, with 10 bases in between. Germline assignment: CDR1 LNHDA and CDR2 SQIVND (reference sequence). The CDR3 bases are TGTGCCAGTAGTATCGGGACAAGGTCTGGAAACACCATATATTTT. Translated: CASSIGTRSGNTIYF. The whole variable domain, remainder taken from reference TRBV19 and TRBJ1-3, is DGGITQSPKYLFRKEGQNVTLSCEQNLNHDAMYWYRQDPGQGLRLIYYSQIVNDFQKGDIAEGYSVSREKKESFPLTVTSAQKNPTAFYLCASSIGTRSGNTIYFGEGSWLTVV.

This sequence joins TRBV6-5 and TRBJ1-5; D is possibly TRBD1 (5 bases). The CDR3 totals 13 residues. Trimming removed 6 bases at V and 7 bases at J, with 13 bases between. Germline V gene data show CDR1 as MNHEY and CDR2 as SVGAGI. CDR3 coding DNA: TGTGCCAGCAGGGGGACGGACGAGCAGCCCCAGCATTTT. It specifies CASRGTDEQPQHF.

J is TRBJ2-1 and V is TRBV7-9; maybe TRBD1 (6 bases). Germline V CDR1 and CDR2: SEHNR, FQNEAQ (reference sequence). The CDR3 has 15 amino acids. Trimming took 0 bases from V and 4 from J, leaving 10 bases between them. The CDR3 DNA sequence: TGTGCCAGCAGCTTAGCCAGGGGAATGTACAATGAGCAGTTCTTC. This codes for CASSLARGMYNEQFF. Full variable domain (outside the CDR3, taken from reference TRBV7-9 and TRBJ2-1): DTGVSQNPRHKITKRGQNVTFRCDPISEHNRLYWYRQTLGQGPEFLTYFQNEAQLEKSRLLSDRFSAERPKGSFSTLEIQRTEQGDSAMYLCASSLARGMYNEQFFGPGTRLTVL.

This clone was seen more than once but under ten times. The genes are TRBV2 and TRBJ1-5, with D perhaps matching TRBD1 (5 bases). The CDR3 totals 13 residues. With 7 bases removed from V and 5 bases from J, the gap between germline ends came to 12 bases. Germline V gives CDR1 SNHLY, CDR2 FYNNEI. The CDR3 is CASTGVYDQPQHF. The CDR3 region has the DNA TGTGCCAGCACGGGGGTCTATGATCAGCCCCAGCATTTT. Filled out from reference TRBV2 and TRBJ1-5, the complete variable domain reads EPEVTQTPSHQVTQMGQEVILRCVPISNHLYFYWYRQILGQKVEFLVSFYNNEISEKSEIFDDQFSVERPDGSNFTLKIRSTKLEDSAMYFCASTGVYDQPQHFGDGTRLSIL.

J is TRBJ1-1 and V is TRBV6-1; the D is unclear. The CDR3 is made up of 13 amino acids. Deletions cut 2 bases from V and 1 base from J, with 5 bases between. Germline assignment: CDR1 MNHNS and CDR2 SASEGT. The CDR3 bases are TGTGCCAGCAGTGAACAGAGGAACACTGAAGCTTTCTTT. It encodes CASSEQRNTEAFF.